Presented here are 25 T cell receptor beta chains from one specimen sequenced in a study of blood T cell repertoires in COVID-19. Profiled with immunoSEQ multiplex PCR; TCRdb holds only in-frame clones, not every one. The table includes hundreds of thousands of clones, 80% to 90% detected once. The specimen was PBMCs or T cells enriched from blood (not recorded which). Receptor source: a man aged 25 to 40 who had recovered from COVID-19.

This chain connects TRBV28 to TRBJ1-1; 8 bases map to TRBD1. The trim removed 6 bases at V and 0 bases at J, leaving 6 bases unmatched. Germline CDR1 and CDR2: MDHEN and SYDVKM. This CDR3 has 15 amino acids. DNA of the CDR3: TGTGCCAGCAGGAGGGCAGGGGGCTTGAACACTGAAGCTTTCTTT. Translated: CASRRAGGLNTEAFF. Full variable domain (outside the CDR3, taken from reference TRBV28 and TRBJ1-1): DVKVTQSSRYLVKRTGEKVFLECVQDMDHENMFWYRQDPGLGLRLIYFSYDVKMKEKGDIPEGYSVSREKKERFSLILESASTNQTSMYLCASRRAGGLNTEAFFGQGTRLTVV.

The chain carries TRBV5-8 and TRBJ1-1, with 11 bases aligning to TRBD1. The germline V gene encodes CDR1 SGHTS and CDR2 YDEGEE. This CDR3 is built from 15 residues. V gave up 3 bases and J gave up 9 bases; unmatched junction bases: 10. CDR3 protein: CASSSYGTGGRKAFF. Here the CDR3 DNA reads TGTGCCAGCAGCTCCTACGGGACAGGGGGTAGGAAAGCTTTCTTT.

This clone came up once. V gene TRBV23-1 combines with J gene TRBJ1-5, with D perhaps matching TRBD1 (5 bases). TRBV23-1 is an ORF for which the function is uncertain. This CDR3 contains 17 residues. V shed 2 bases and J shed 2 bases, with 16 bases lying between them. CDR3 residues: CASSQRGTMECNQPQHF. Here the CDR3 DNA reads TGCGCCAGCAGTCAACGCGGGACGATGGAGTGCAATCAGCCCCAGCATTTT.

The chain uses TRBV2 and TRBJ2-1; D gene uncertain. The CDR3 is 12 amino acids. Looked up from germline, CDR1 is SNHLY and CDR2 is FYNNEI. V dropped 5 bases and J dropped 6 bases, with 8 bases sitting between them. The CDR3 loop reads CASSTVGNEQFF. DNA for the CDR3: TGTGCCAGCAGTACTGTCGGCAATGAGCAGTTCTTC.

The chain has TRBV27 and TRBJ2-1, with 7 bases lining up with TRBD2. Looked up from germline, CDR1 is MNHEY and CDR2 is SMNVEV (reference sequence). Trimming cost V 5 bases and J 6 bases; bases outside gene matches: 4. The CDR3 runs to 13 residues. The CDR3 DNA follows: TGTGCCAGCAGTCGGGACTACCCCAATGAGCAGTTCTTC. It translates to CASSRDYPNEQFF.

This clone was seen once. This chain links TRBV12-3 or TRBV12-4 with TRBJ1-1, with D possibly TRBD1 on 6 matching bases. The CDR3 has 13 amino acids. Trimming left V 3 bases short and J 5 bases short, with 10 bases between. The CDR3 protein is CASSLDQGTEAFF. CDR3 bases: TGTGCCAGCAGTTTGGATCAGGGGACTGAAGCTTTCTTT.

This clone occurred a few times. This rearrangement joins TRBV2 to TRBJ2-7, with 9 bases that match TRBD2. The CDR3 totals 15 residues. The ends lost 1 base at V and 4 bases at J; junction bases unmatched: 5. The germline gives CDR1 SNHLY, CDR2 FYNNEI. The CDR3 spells CASSEVRLAVYEQYF. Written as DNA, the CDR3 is TGTGCCAGCAGTGAAGTTAGACTAGCGGTATACGAGCAGTACTTC.

CDR3 in DNA: TGTGCCACCAGTGATGGAGGTGCACAGCACAGCTACGAGCAGTACTTC. This codes for CATSDGGAQHSYEQYF. The J gene is TRBJ2-7, the V gene TRBV24-1, with a weak D call TRBD2 (5 bases). Germline-derived CDR1 and CDR2 are KGHDR and SFDVKD. V was shortened by 3 bases and J by 3 bases, with 17 bases between the two germline ends. This CDR3 comprises 16 residues.

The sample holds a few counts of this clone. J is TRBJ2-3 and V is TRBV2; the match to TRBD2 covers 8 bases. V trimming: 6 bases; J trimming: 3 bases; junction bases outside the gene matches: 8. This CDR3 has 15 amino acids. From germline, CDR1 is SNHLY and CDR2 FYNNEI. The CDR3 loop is CASREGAGVTDTQYF. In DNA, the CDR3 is TGTGCCAGCAGGGAGGGAGCGGGAGTGACAGATACGCAGTATTTT.

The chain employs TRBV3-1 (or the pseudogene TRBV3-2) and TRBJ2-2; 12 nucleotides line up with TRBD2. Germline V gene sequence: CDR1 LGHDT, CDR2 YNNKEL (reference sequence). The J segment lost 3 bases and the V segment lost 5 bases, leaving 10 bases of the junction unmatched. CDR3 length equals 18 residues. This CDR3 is CASSSHARLAGDTGELFF. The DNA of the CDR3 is TGTGCCAGCAGCTCCCACGCCCGACTAGCGGGAGACACCGGGGAGCTGTTTTTT.

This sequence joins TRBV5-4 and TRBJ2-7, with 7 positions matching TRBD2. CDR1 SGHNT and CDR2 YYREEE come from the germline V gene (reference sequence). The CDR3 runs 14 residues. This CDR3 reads CATKIKGGGYEQYF. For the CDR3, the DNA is TGTGCTACCAAGATCAAGGGCGGGGGATACGAGCAGTACTTC.

This chain's CDR3 is CASTAGLNTGELFF. The DNA for the CDR3 is TGTGCCAGCACCGCGGGACTTAACACCGGGGAGCTGTTTTTT. This chain links TRBV9 with TRBJ2-2; D is perhaps TRBD2 (6 bases). CDR3 size: 14 residues. Germline CDR1 SGDLS, CDR2 YYNGEE. The V end was cut by 6 bases, the J end by 2 bases, with 11 bases between.

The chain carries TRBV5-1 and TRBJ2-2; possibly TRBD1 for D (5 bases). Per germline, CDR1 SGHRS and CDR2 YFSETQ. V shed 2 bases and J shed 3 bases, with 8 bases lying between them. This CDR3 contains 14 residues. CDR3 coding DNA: TGCGCCAGCAGCTTTCAGGGTGACACCGGGGAGCTGTTTTTT. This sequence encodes CASSFQGDTGELFF.

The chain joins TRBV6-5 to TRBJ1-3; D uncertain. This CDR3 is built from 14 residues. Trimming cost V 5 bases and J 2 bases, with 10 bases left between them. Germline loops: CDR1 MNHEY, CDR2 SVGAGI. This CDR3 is CASSPSRAGNTIYF. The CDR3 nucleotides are TGTGCCAGCAGTCCCAGTCGGGCTGGAAACACCATATATTTT.

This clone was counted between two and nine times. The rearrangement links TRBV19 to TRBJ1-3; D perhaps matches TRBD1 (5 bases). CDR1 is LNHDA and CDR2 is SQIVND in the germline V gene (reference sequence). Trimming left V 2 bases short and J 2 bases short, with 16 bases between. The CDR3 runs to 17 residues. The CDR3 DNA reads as TGTGCCAGTAGTATACTCCGGGGGACCAGGGCTGGAAACACCATATATTTT. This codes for CASSILRGTRAGNTIYF.

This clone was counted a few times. CDR3 sequence: CASSVTENTEAFF. CDR3 bases: TGTGCCAGCAGTGTGACAGAGAACACTGAAGCTTTCTTT. The V and J genes are TRBV28 and TRBJ1-1; possibly TRBD1 for D (5 bases). CDR1 MDHEN and CDR2 SYDVKM come from the germline V gene. The CDR3 covers 13 residues. V was cut by 5 bases and J by 1 base, with 8 bases left in between.

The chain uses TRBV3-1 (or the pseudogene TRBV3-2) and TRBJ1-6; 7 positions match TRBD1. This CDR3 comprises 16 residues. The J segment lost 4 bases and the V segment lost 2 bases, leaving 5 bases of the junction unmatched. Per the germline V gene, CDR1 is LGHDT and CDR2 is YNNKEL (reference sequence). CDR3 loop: CASSQWPGQYNSPLHF. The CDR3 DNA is TGTGCCAGCAGCCAATGGCCGGGACAGTATAATTCACCCCTCCACTTT.

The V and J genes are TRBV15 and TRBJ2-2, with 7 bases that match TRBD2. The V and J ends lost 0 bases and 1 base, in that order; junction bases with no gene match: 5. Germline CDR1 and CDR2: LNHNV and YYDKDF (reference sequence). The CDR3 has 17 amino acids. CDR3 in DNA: TGTGCCACCAGCAGAGATGTGACTAGCTTGAACACCGGGGAGCTGTTTTTT. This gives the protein CATSRDVTSLNTGELFF.

The CDR3 bases are TGTGCCAGCAGCTTCTATCCGGGAGCTCGGGAGACCCAGTACTTC. Encoded protein: CASSFYPGARETQYF. The rearrangement links TRBV7-2 to TRBJ2-5; tentative D call: TRBD2 (6 bases). The CDR3 totals 15 residues. The germline gives CDR1 SGHTA, CDR2 FQGNSA. V was cut by 3 bases and J by 5 bases, with 16 bases left in between.

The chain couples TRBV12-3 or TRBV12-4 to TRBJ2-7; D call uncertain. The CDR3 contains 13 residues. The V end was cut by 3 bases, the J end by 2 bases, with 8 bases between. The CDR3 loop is CASSFGITYEQYF. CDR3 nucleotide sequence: TGTGCCAGCAGTTTTGGCATTACCTACGAGCAGTACTTC.

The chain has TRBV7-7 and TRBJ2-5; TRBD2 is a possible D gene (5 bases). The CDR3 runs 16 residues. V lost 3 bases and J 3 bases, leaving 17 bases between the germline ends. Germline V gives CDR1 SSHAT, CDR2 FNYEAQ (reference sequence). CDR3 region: CASSFSHRLGEETQYF. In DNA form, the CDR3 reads TGTGCCAGCAGCTTCTCACATAGGTTGGGAGAAGAGACCCAGTACTTC.

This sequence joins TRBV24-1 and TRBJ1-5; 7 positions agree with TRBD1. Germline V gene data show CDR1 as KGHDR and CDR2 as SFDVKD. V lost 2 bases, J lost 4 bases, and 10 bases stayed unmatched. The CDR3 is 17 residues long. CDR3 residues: CATSDSLAGGPNQPQHF. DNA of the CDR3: TGTGCCACCAGTGATTCCTTGGCAGGGGGGCCGAATCAGCCCCAGCATTTT.

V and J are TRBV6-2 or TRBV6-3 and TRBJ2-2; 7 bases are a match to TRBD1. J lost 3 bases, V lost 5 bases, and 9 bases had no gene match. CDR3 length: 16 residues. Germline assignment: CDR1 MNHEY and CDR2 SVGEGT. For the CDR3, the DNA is TGTGCCAGCAGTCTACTACAGGGGTACGACACCGGGGAGCTGTTTTTT. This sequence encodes CASSLLQGYDTGELFF.

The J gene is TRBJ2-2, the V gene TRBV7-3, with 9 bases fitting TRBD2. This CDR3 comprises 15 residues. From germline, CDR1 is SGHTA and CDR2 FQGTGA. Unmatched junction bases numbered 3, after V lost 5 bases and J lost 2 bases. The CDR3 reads CASSPSGTNTGELFF. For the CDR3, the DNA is TGTGCCAGCAGCCCTAGCGGGACCAACACCGGGGAGCTGTTTTTT.

CDR3: CASSPEWDRLNEQYF. In DNA, the CDR3 is TGTGCCAGCAGCCCGGAATGGGACAGATTAAACGAGCAGTACTTC. The V and J genes are TRBV5-6 and TRBJ2-7, with 7 bases aligning to TRBD1. CDR1 SGHDT and CDR2 YYEEEE come from the germline V gene. The length of the CDR3 is 15 residues. After removal of 4 bases from V and 5 bases from J, the junction contained 12 bases not matched to a gene.